These 25 T cell receptor beta chains were sequenced from one sample in a study of control samples from healthy donors and cancer patients (TCRdb year 2020). Libraries were made using the immunoSEQ multiplex PCR assay. Imported from immuneACCESS, the table was reduced by TCRdb to in-frame sequences with V and J called. These copies leave out some clones; in studies compared against another copy, an unresolved V gene accounts for under half, and the cause of the remainder is not known. This sample has roughly 52,000 clones in its table, and 85% to 95% of those were observed once. The ten largest clones represent 2% to 3% of the sample. Material: blood. These receptors were obtained from a man younger than 45 in good health.

The CDR3 coding sequence is TGCGCCAGCTTCCCCCTGTACCAAGAGACCCAGTACTTC. It yields the protein CASFPLYQETQYF. The gene calls are TRBV5-1 and TRBJ2-5; no clear D. CDR1 is SGHRS, CDR2 YFSETQ, per germline. The CDR3 contains 13 residues. The ends were cut back, 7 bases at V and 0 bases at J, with 10 bases in the middle.

The V and J genes are TRBV24-1 and TRBJ2-7; TRBD1 might be the D (6 bases). The CDR3 contains 13 residues. V was pared by 4 bases and J by 7 bases, with 13 bases between. The germline CDR1 and CDR2 sequences are KGHDR and SFDVKD. The CDR3 coding sequence is TGTGCCACCAGTGAAGGCTCCAGGGGAGAGCAGTACTTC. This translates into CATSEGSRGEQYF.

The CDR3 region is CASSSGLAGVSGYEQYF. In DNA, the CDR3 is TGCGCCAGCAGTTCGGGACTAGCGGGAGTATCGGGATACGAGCAGTACTTC. The V and J genes are TRBV5-1 and TRBJ2-7, with TRBD2 identical over 14 bases. Germline assignment: CDR1 SGHRS and CDR2 YFSETQ. The CDR3 covers 17 residues. V trimming: 5 bases; J trimming: 4 bases; junction bases outside the gene matches: 11.

This rearrangement joins TRBV29-1 to TRBJ2-1, with TRBD2 matching 7 bases. Germline values: CDR1 SQVTM, CDR2 ANQGSEA. The trim removed 4 bases at V and 8 bases at J, leaving 5 bases unmatched. CDR3 size: 12 residues. This CDR3 reads CSVVLGRYEQFF. The CDR3 DNA sequence: TGCAGCGTTGTTCTCGGGAGGTATGAGCAGTTCTTC.

V usage is TRBV2 and J usage is TRBJ2-5; 7 positions match TRBD1. The CDR3 runs to 12 residues. V shed 5 bases, J shed 5 bases, and the junction held 2 bases outside the gene matches. Germline CDR1 and CDR2: SNHLY and FYNNEI. CDR3 sequence (DNA): TGTGCCAGCAGTCAGGGGGTGGAGACCCAGTACTTC. It encodes CASSQGVETQYF.

The chain couples TRBV12-5 to TRBJ2-5, with 11 positions matching TRBD1. The CDR3 sequence is 15 residues long. J was trimmed by 5 bases and V by 1 base; bases with no gene match: 3. Germline CDR1 is LGHNT and CDR2 is FRNRAP. The CDR3 here is CASGLGTGGVETQYF. In DNA, the CDR3 is TGTGCTAGTGGTTTGGGGACAGGGGGCGTGGAGACCCAGTACTTC.

The chain links TRBV30 to TRBJ2-1; D is undetermined. The CDR3 is 12 amino acids. Per germline, CDR1 GTSNPN and CDR2 SVGIG (reference sequence). The ends were cut back, 4 bases at V and 7 bases at J, with 11 bases in the middle. CDR3 region: CAWIDPRNEQFF. The CDR3 DNA reads as TGTGCCTGGATTGACCCGCGGAATGAGCAGTTCTTC.

The J gene is TRBJ2-2, the V gene TRBV15; 14 bases are a match to TRBD2. This CDR3 comprises 19 residues. V lost 5 bases and J lost 0; bases outside the gene matches: 8. Germline V CDR1 and CDR2: LNHNV, YYDKDF (reference sequence). The DNA for the CDR3 is TGTGCCACCAGCGGCCCGGGACTAGCGGGGGTAGCGAACACCGGGGAGCTGTTTTTT. Translated: CATSGPGLAGVANTGELFF.

The chain uses TRBV7-2 and TRBJ2-3; no clear D gene. This CDR3 is built from 13 residues. V lost 3 bases and J lost 1, with 5 bases in between. Germline V lookup: CDR1 SGHTA, CDR2 FQGNSA. CDR3 in DNA: TGTGCCAGCAGCTTTGCTCGCACAGATACGCAGTATTTT. It encodes CASSFARTDTQYF.

The CDR3 coding sequence is TGTGCCAGCAGCGTAGGCAGTACCAACACTGAAGCTTTCTTT. It encodes CASSVGSTNTEAFF. The chain employs TRBV9 and TRBJ1-1; D call uncertain. V lost 0 bases to trimming and J lost 2 bases, with 8 bases between them. CDR3 size: 14 residues. Germline CDR1 reads SGDLS; CDR2 reads YYNGEE. The variable domain in full, completed from reference TRBV9 and TRBJ1-1, reads DSGVTQTPKHLITATGQRVTLRCSPRSGDLSVYWYQQSLDQGLQFLIQYYNGEERAKGNILERFSAQQFPDLHSELNLSSLELGDSALYFCASSVGSTNTEAFFGQGTRLTVV.

The chain uses TRBV28 and TRBJ2-7, with no clear D. The V end lost 6 bases, the J end lost 5 bases, and 11 bases lay between the germline ends. Germline lookup yields CDR1 MDHEN and CDR2 SYDVKM. The CDR3 has 12 residues. The CDR3 protein is CASSPPYHEQYF. The CDR3 DNA follows: TGTGCCAGCAGCCCCCCCTACCACGAGCAGTACTTC.

The rearrangement uses TRBV15 and TRBJ2-7; TRBD1 might be the D (6 bases). The V end was cut by 8 bases, the J end by 5 bases, with 22 bases between. This CDR3 comprises 15 residues. CDR1 and CDR2 from the germline V gene are LNHNV and YYDKDF (reference sequence). The CDR3 loop is CATDTKLGARDEQYF. Written as DNA, the CDR3 is TGTGCCACCGATACCAAGTTGGGGGCGAGGGACGAGCAGTACTTC.

The chain couples TRBV28 to TRBJ1-5; D perhaps matches TRBD1 (6 bases). Looked up from germline, CDR1 is MDHEN and CDR2 is SYDVKM. The CDR3 is 15 amino acids. Trimming stripped 5 bases from V and 1 base from J, with 12 bases between. The CDR3 here is CASSTPRGSNQPQHF. CDR3 sequence (DNA): TGTGCCAGCAGTACGCCTAGGGGGAGCAATCAGCCCCAGCATTTT. Drawing the rest from reference TRBV28 and TRBJ1-5, the complete variable domain is DVKVTQSSRYLVKRTGEKVFLECVQDMDHENMFWYRQDPGLGLRLIYFSYDVKMKEKGDIPEGYSVSREKKERFSLILESASTNQTSMYLCASSTPRGSNQPQHFGDGTRLSIL.

The CDR3 here is CASSPGLAGGGADTQYF. The CDR3 nucleotides read TGTGCCAGCAGTCCGGGACTAGCGGGAGGTGGGGCAGATACGCAGTATTTT. The chain is built from TRBV6-6 and TRBJ2-3; the match to TRBD2 covers 15 bases. CDR1 is MNHNY, CDR2 SVGAGI, per germline (reference sequence). The CDR3 consists of 17 residues. The V segment lost 5 bases and the J segment 4 bases; nucleotides outside the gene matches: 7.

The rearrangement links TRBV27 to TRBJ2-3; D not resolved. Trimming took 7 bases from V and 5 from J, leaving 7 bases between them. The CDR3 has 11 residues. In germline, CDR1 is MNHEY, CDR2 SMNVEV (reference sequence). In DNA, the CDR3 is TGTGCCAGCAACGGGCGAGATACGCAGTATTTT. Translated: CASNGRDTQYF.

CDR3 sequence reads: CASSPPSRGNTEAFF. The DNA of the CDR3 is TGTGCCAGCTCACCACCGTCGCGCGGAAACACTGAAGCTTTCTTT. The chain has TRBV18 and TRBJ1-1; D uncertain. The germline V and J ends were trimmed by 0 bases and 2 bases, with 10 bases remaining between them. CDR1 is KGHSH, CDR2 LQKENI, per germline. The CDR3 has 15 residues. Based on the CDR3 plus reference TRBV18 and TRBJ1-1, the full variable domain is NAGVMQNPRHLVRRRGQEARLRCSPMKGHSHVYWYRQLPEEGLKFMVYLQKENIIDESGMPKERFSAEFPKEGPSILRIQQVVRGDSAAYFCASSPPSRGNTEAFFGQGTRLTVV.

The V and J genes are TRBV5-1 and TRBJ2-7; possibly TRBD1 or TRBD2 for D (5 bases each). The germline CDR1 and CDR2 sequences are SGHRS and YFSETQ. V was pared by 3 bases and J by 0 bases, with 10 bases between. The CDR3 is made up of 14 amino acids. This CDR3 is CASSSGTYSYEQYF. CDR3 DNA sequence: TGCGCCAGCAGCTCCGGGACCTACTCCTACGAGCAGTACTTC. Together with reference TRBV5-1 and TRBJ2-7, the CDR3 gives the full variable domain: KAGVTQTPRYLIKTRGQQVTLSCSPISGHRSVSWYQQTPGQGLQFLFEYFSETQRNKGNFPGRFSGRQFSNSRSEMNVSTLELGDSALYLCASSSGTYSYEQYFGPGTRLTVT.

This rearrangement joins TRBV18 to TRBJ1-1, with a possible D match to TRBD1 (6 bases). There are 13 residues in the CDR3. Germline lookup yields CDR1 KGHSH and CDR2 LQKENI. V was clipped by 4 bases and J by 7 bases, with 13 bases between them. The CDR3 DNA reads as TGTGCCAGCTCACTAACCGGGACACTTGAAGCTTTCTTT. Translating gives CASSLTGTLEAFF.

The rearrangement links TRBV27 to TRBJ2-1; a possible D gene is TRBD2 (5 bases). This CDR3 has 15 amino acids. V was clipped by 6 bases and J by 6 bases, with 18 bases between them. Germline loops: CDR1 MNHEY, CDR2 SMNVEV (reference sequence). The CDR3 region is CASSGPEEFSNEQFF. The CDR3 DNA sequence: TGTGCCAGCAGCGGACCGGAGGAGTTCAGCAATGAGCAGTTCTTC.

The chain combines TRBV6-5 with TRBJ2-7, with TRBD1 matching 8 bases. J gave up 3 bases and V 6 bases, and 7 bases lay outside the gene matches. The CDR3 is 14 amino acids. CDR1 MNHEY and CDR2 SVGAGI come from the germline V gene. CDR3 in amino acids: CASSYGQGHYEQYF. The CDR3 coding sequence is TGTGCCAGCAGCTATGGACAGGGACACTACGAGCAGTACTTC.

This chain joins TRBV28 and TRBJ2-5, with 12 bases matching TRBD1. Germline CDR1 and CDR2: MDHEN and SYDVKM. This CDR3 contains 15 residues. J was trimmed by 5 bases and V by 5 bases; bases with no gene match: 6. CDR3 protein: CASSRGQGAGETQYF. The DNA of the CDR3 is TGTGCCAGCAGTCGGGGACAGGGGGCGGGGGAGACCCAGTACTTC.

The V call is TRBV19, the J call TRBJ1-4; D might be TRBD1 (5 bases). The CDR3 has 15 residues. The germline CDR1 and CDR2 sequences are LNHDA and SQIVND (reference sequence). V was cut by 1 base and J by 7 bases, with 13 bases left in between. The CDR3, as DNA: TGTGCCAGTAGTATAGGCGGCAGGGCTACTGAAAAACTGTTTTTT. It is translated as CASSIGGRATEKLFF.

The V and J genes are TRBV13 and TRBJ2-1, with 9 positions matching TRBD2. Trimming removed 4 bases from V and 0 bases from J; junction bases left unmatched: 7. CDR1 and CDR2 (germline): PRHDT, FYEKMQ (reference sequence). The CDR3 is 17 residues long. CDR3 sequence (DNA): TGTGCCAGCAGCTGGGTTCAAGCGGGAGGCTCCTACAATGAGCAGTTCTTC. This codes for CASSWVQAGGSYNEQFF.

This chain joins TRBV5-1 and TRBJ2-3; D is perhaps TRBD1 (6 bases). V gave up 4 bases and J gave up 9 bases, with 18 bases separating them. The CDR3 spans 14 residues. Looked up from germline, CDR1 is SGHRS and CDR2 is YFSETQ. CDR3: CASSQSRTDGTQYF. The CDR3 coding sequence is TGCGCCAGCAGCCAATCGCGGACAGACGGGACGCAGTATTTT.

The genes are TRBV5-5 and TRBJ2-3, with 8 bases that match TRBD1. Germline V gene sequence: CDR1 SGHKS, CDR2 YYEKEE (reference sequence). This CDR3 is built from 14 residues. After removal of 4 bases from V and 7 bases from J, the junction contained 8 bases not matched to a gene. The DNA for the CDR3 is TGTGCCAGCAGCCCAGGACAGGGTCTATATACGCAGTATTTT. It yields the protein CASSPGQGLYTQYF. The full variable domain, rest sourced from reference TRBV5-5 and TRBJ2-3, is DAGVTQSPTHLIKTRGQQVTLRCSPISGHKSVSWYQQVLGQGPQFIFQYYEKEERGRGNFPDRFSARQFPNYSSELNVNALLLGDSALYLCASSPGQGLYTQYFGPGTRLTVL.